The 3 T cell receptor beta chains below all came from one sample that was sequenced in a study of blood T cell repertoires in COVID-19. Using immunoSEQ multiplex PCR, the repertoire was profiled, and TCRdb retains in-frame clones only, with some absent. This repertoire shows under 200,000 clones, about 85% found once; its top ten account for around a fifth. The sample consisted of peripheral blood. The receptors originated from a man in his sixties with active or convalescent COVID-19.

The chain links TRBV21-1 to TRBJ2-7; the table gives TRBD1 as D, unverified against the DNA. TRBV21-1 is marked as a pseudogene. The CDR3 loop spans 19 amino acids. The chain's CDR3 is CASSIRRLKGTGGAYEQYF. DNA for the CDR3: TGTGCCAGCAGCATCCGGAGACTAAAAGGGACAGGGGGGGCCTACGAGCAGTACTTC.

This clone was seen a few times. The rearrangement uses TRBV7-2 and TRBJ1-5, with TRBD1 as a possible D gene (5 bases). The CDR3 has 13 amino acids. Germline lookup yields CDR1 SGHTA and CDR2 FQGNSA. V lost 0 bases and J 9 bases, leaving 9 bases between the germline ends. The CDR3 is CASSLAGARPQHF. DNA for the CDR3: TGTGCCAGCAGCTTAGCTGGGGCCCGGCCCCAGCATTTT.

The chain joins TRBV7-2 to TRBJ2-2, with D possibly TRBD1 on 5 matching bases. There are 13 residues in the CDR3. CDR1 and CDR2 from the germline V gene are SGHTA and FQGNSA. V shed 4 bases and J shed 6 bases, with 9 bases lying between them. CDR3 DNA sequence: TGTGCCAGCAGCTCCCAGGGCTCCGGGGAGCTGTTTTTT. It is translated as CASSSQGSGELFF.